The 8 T cell receptor beta chains reported below all come from one sample, sequenced in a study of cytomegalovirus exposure and HLA in healthy donors. 60 Vbeta and 13 Jbeta primers were used in PCR. Libraries were prepared by immunoSEQ multiplex PCR; TCRdb keeps only in-frame clonotypes and omits some of them. The sample yields around 130,000 clones, 75% to 90% seen once. Sequences were obtained from PBMCs. These receptor sequences come from a woman aged 40 to 50 in good health and CMV-seropositive.

The CDR3: CAWSRKEQGIAKNIQYF. The CDR3 coding sequence is TGTGCCTGGAGTAGGAAGGAACAGGGCATAGCCAAAAACATTCAGTACTTC. The chain combines TRBV30 with TRBJ2-4; D might be TRBD1 (6 bases). Between the trimmed V and J ends, which lost 2 bases and 0 bases, there was a span of 17 bases. CDR3 size: 17 residues. Germline values: CDR1 GTSNPN, CDR2 SVGIG (reference sequence).

V gene TRBV6-5 combines with J gene TRBJ2-5; 8 nucleotides line up with TRBD1. There are 13 residues in the CDR3. CDR1 and CDR2 (germline): MNHEY, SVGAGI. Trimming took 6 bases from V and 5 from J; bases not matched to a gene: 5. CDR3 residues: CASRTGGGETQYF. In DNA, the CDR3 is TGTGCCAGCAGAACAGGGGGTGGCGAGACCCAGTACTTC.

J is TRBJ2-7 and V is TRBV27; D possibly corresponds to TRBD2 (5 bases). Per germline, CDR1 MNHEY and CDR2 SMNVEV (reference sequence). The V and J ends lost 4 bases and 3 bases respectively, with 13 bases between them. The CDR3 runs 14 residues. CDR3 in DNA: TGTGCCAGCAGTTCCGGTAGGGCGGGCTACGAGCAGTACTTC. It is translated as CASSSGRAGYEQYF.

This chain links TRBV5-6 with TRBJ1-1, with D unclear. V was cut by 3 bases and J by 0 bases, with 12 bases left in between. CDR3 length: 15 amino acids. Per the germline V gene, CDR1 is SGHDT and CDR2 is YYEEEE. The CDR3 sequence is CASSSPPGMNTEAFF. The CDR3 DNA sequence: TGTGCCAGCAGCTCCCCCCCGGGGATGAACACTGAAGCTTTCTTT.

This chain connects TRBV6-5 to TRBJ1-1, with 7 bases aligning to TRBD1. CDR3 length: 13 amino acids. With 2 bases clipped from V and 4 bases from J, the junction kept 1 base outside the gene matches. The germline gives CDR1 MNHEY, CDR2 SVGAGI. The CDR3: CASSYRGPTEAFF. The DNA of the CDR3 is TGTGCCAGCAGTTACAGGGGGCCCACTGAAGCTTTCTTT.

This clone was seen just once. The chain carries TRBV4-1 and TRBJ2-7; 7 nucleotides align to TRBD1. The CDR3 runs 15 residues. Germline V gene data show CDR1 as MGHRA and CDR2 as YSYEKL. With V trimmed by 1 base and J by 1 base, 4 bases remained unmatched. The CDR3 spells CASSQATGLSYEQYF. In DNA form, the CDR3 reads TGCGCCAGCAGCCAAGCGACAGGGTTGTCCTACGAGCAGTACTTC.

The V call is TRBV10-3, the J call TRBJ1-2, with 12 bases lining up with TRBD1. CDR1 is ENHRY and CDR2 is SYGVKD in the germline V gene. Trimming cost V 2 bases and J 2 bases; bases outside gene matches: 9. The CDR3 contains 18 residues. The CDR3 DNA is TGTGCCATCAGTGAGACGGGGGACAGGGGGCTGTCGAACTATGGCTACACCTTC. It translates to CAISETGDRGLSNYGYTF.

The chain uses TRBV14 and TRBJ1-2, with D perhaps TRBD1 (5 bases). Germline loops: CDR1 SGHDN, CDR2 FVKESK. V lost 1 base and J lost 7, with 16 bases in between. This CDR3 has 15 residues. The chain's CDR3 is CASSQVRQGLGGYTF. The DNA for the CDR3 is TGTGCCAGCAGCCAAGTGCGGCAGGGCTTGGGTGGCTACACCTTC.